Listed below are T cell receptor beta chains from one sample, sequenced in a study of cytomegalovirus exposure and HLA in healthy donors. TCRdb's table, derived via immunoSEQ multiplex PCR, lists solely in-frame clones and lacks some. In the table there are some 90,000 clones, 81% of which are singletons. Specimen: PBMCs. The origin of the receptors is a human donor in good health. Each CDR3 is given with its conserved first and last residue. D genes are given only for firm matches. A row's size may be missing; if present it is once, few, many or a size class.

clone size: -
V gene: TRBV6-5
D gene: -
J gene: TRBJ1-3
CDR3 protein: CASQLRRGSGNTIYF
CDR3 DNA: TGTGCCAGCCAACTCCGACGGGGCTCTGGAAACACCATATATTTT

clone size: -
V gene: TRBV30
D gene: -
J gene: TRBJ2-6
CDR3 protein: CAWSAGANVLTF
CDR3 DNA: TGTGCCTGGAGTGCGGGGGCCAACGTCCTGACTTTC

clone size: -
V gene: TRBV6-5
D gene: TRBD2
J gene: TRBJ2-1
CDR3 protein: CASSSLTSGSIYEQFF
CDR3 DNA: TGTGCCAGCAGTTCCCTGACTAGCGGGAGTATCTATGAGCAGTTCTTC

clone size: once
V gene: TRBV6-5
D gene: -
J gene: TRBJ2-7
CDR3 protein: CASSPGISYEQYF
CDR3 DNA: TGTGCCAGCAGCCCAGGGATCTCCTACGAGCAGTACTTC

clone size: -
V gene: TRBV4-2
D gene: TRBD2
J gene: TRBJ2-6
CDR3 protein: CASSYGTSGSSGANVLTF
CDR3 DNA: TGTGCCAGCAGCTATGGGACTAGCGGGAGTTCTGGGGCCAACGTCCTGACTTTC

clone size: once
V gene: TRBV25-1
D gene: -
J gene: TRBJ2-5
CDR3 protein: CASSHSFGLETQYF
CDR3 DNA: TGTGCCAGCAGTCACTCATTTGGGCTCGAGACCCAGTACTTC

clone size: -
V gene: TRBV5-1
D gene: TRBD1
J gene: TRBJ1-5
CDR3 protein: CASSDGTGANQPQHF
CDR3 DNA: TGCGCCAGCAGCGACGGGACAGGAGCTAATCAGCCCCAGCATTTT

clone size: -
V gene: TRBV15
D gene: -
J gene: TRBJ2-5
CDR3 protein: CATSKERRTQYF
CDR3 DNA: TGTGCCACCAGCAAGGAGAGGAGGACCCAGTACTTC

clone size: few
V gene: TRBV7-6
D gene: -
J gene: TRBJ1-1
CDR3 protein: CASSFQGNTEAFF
CDR3 DNA: TGTGCCAGCAGCTTTCAGGGGAACACTGAAGCTTTCTTT

clone size: -
V gene: TRBV15
D gene: -
J gene: TRBJ1-1
CDR3 protein: CATSRDRGTEAFF
CDR3 DNA: TGTGCCACCAGCAGAGATCGGGGGACTGAAGCTTTCTTT

clone size: few
V gene: TRBV30
D gene: -
J gene: TRBJ2-6
CDR3 protein: CAWSIDSPGANVLTF
CDR3 DNA: TGTGCCTGGAGTATAGACAGCCCTGGAGCCAACGTCCTGACTTTC

clone size: -
V gene: TRBV7-9
D gene: TRBD1
J gene: TRBJ1-3
CDR3 protein: CASRTAGQIGNTIYF
CDR3 DNA: TGTGCCAGCAGAACTGCGGGACAGATAGGAAACACCATATATTTT

clone size: -
V gene: TRBV29-1
D gene: TRBD1
J gene: TRBJ2-7
CDR3 protein: CSGRDRDSYEQYF
CDR3 DNA: TGCAGCGGTAGGGACAGGGACTCCTACGAGCAGTACTTC

clone size: few
V gene: TRBV4-1
D gene: TRBD2
J gene: TRBJ2-2
CDR3 protein: CASSQDPAGAQGGELFF
CDR3 DNA: TGCGCCAGCAGCCAAGATCCAGCGGGAGCTCAAGGCGGGGAGCTGTTTTTT

clone size: -
V gene: TRBV7-8
D gene: -
J gene: TRBJ2-2
CDR3 protein: CASSLSRDGELFF
CDR3 DNA: TGTGCCAGCAGCTTAAGCCGGGACGGGGAGCTGTTTTTT

clone size: -
V gene: TRBV6-6
D gene: -
J gene: TRBJ1-1
CDR3 protein: CASIPGKRPEAFF
CDR3 DNA: TGTGCCAGCATTCCCGGGAAAAGGCCTGAAGCTTTCTTT

clone size: -
V gene: TRBV9
D gene: TRBD2
J gene: TRBJ2-7
CDR3 protein: CASSGAGDLLF
CDR3 DNA: TGTGCCAGCAGCGGCGCGGGGGACCTGCTCTTC

clone size: few
V gene: TRBV5-4
D gene: -
J gene: TRBJ1-2
CDR3 protein: CASSLGLHRANYGYTF
CDR3 DNA: TGTGCCAGCAGCTTGGGCCTGCACAGGGCTAACTATGGCTACACCTTC

clone size: few
V gene: TRBV28
D gene: TRBD1
J gene: TRBJ2-7
CDR3 protein: CASITYRDRGHEQYF
CDR3 DNA: TGTGCCAGCATTACATACCGGGACAGGGGCCACGAGCAGTACTTC

clone size: -
V gene: TRBV7-7
D gene: TRBD2
J gene: TRBJ2-1
CDR3 protein: CASSLSIPSSGRRNEQFF
CDR3 DNA: TGTGCCAGCAGCTTAAGCATACCCTCTAGCGGGAGACGGAATGAGCAGTTCTTC

clone size: -
V gene: TRBV2
D gene: TRBD1
J gene: TRBJ1-1
CDR3 protein: CASYRDRGLITEAFF
CDR3 DNA: TGTGCCAGCTACCGGGACAGGGGACTAATAACTGAAGCTTTCTTT

clone size: once
V gene: TRBV7-9
D gene: TRBD1
J gene: TRBJ2-7
CDR3 protein: CASSSYAGQGISYEQYF
CDR3 DNA: TGTGCCAGCAGCTCCTATGCGGGACAGGGGATTTCCTACGAGCAGTACTTC

clone size: once
V gene: TRBV6-5
D gene: TRBD1
J gene: TRBJ2-2
CDR3 protein: CASSSMTGPNTGELFF
CDR3 DNA: TGTGCCAGCAGTTCGATGACAGGGCCGAACACCGGGGAGCTGTTTTTT

clone size: -
V gene: TRBV7-2
D gene: -
J gene: TRBJ2-1
CDR3 protein: CASSLDRAVLTGEQFF
CDR3 DNA: TGTGCCAGCAGCTTAGACCGAGCGGTCCTGACGGGTGAGCAGTTCTTC

clone size: -
V gene: TRBV29-1
D gene: TRBD2
J gene: TRBJ2-1
CDR3 protein: CSALLAGGYNEQFF
CDR3 DNA: TGCAGCGCCCTCCTAGCGGGAGGCTACAATGAGCAGTTCTTC

clone size: -
V gene: TRBV6-6
D gene: -
J gene: TRBJ1-3
CDR3 protein: CASRHDSGGSGNTIYF
CDR3 DNA: TGTGCCAGCAGACACGATAGCGGGGGTTCTGGAAACACCATATATTTT

clone size: few
V gene: TRBV4-2
D gene: TRBD2
J gene: TRBJ2-2
CDR3 protein: CASSQAEREAGELFF
CDR3 DNA: TGTGCCAGCAGCCAAGCGGAGCGGGAGGCCGGGGAGCTGTTTTTT

clone size: -
V gene: TRBV7-8
D gene: TRBD2
J gene: TRBJ2-7
CDR3 protein: CASNDKAGLTYEQYF
CDR3 DNA: TGTGCCAGCAACGACAAAGCGGGGTTAACCTACGAGCAGTACTTC

clone size: -
V gene: TRBV9
D gene: TRBD1
J gene: TRBJ2-2
CDR3 protein: CASSGGQGYTGELFF
CDR3 DNA: TGTGCCAGCAGCGGAGGACAGGGGTACACCGGGGAGCTGTTTTTT

clone size: -
V gene: TRBV9
D gene: TRBD1
J gene: TRBJ2-7
CDR3 protein: CASSPRPGTDYEQYF
CDR3 DNA: TGTGCCAGCAGCCCCCGCCCCGGGACAGACTACGAGCAGTACTTC

clone size: -
V gene: TRBV11-2
D gene: -
J gene: TRBJ1-2
CDR3 protein: CASSLSGYGYTF
CDR3 DNA: TGTGCCAGCAGCTTATCGGGGTATGGCTACACCTTC

clone size: few
V gene: TRBV19
D gene: -
J gene: TRBJ2-2
CDR3 protein: CASSIVPVTGELFF
CDR3 DNA: TGTGCCAGTAGTATAGTTCCAGTCACCGGGGAGCTGTTTTTT